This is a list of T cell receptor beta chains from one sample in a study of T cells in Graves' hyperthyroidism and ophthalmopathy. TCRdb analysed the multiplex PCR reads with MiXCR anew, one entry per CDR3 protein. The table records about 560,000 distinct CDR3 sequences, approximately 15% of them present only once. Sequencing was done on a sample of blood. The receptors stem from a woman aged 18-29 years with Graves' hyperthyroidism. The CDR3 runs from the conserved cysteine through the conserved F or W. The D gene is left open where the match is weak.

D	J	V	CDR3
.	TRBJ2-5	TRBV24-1	CATGAGETQYF
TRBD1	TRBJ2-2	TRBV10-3	CAISGRDRGRTGELFF
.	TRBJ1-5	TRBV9	CASSVVSRGFNQPQHF
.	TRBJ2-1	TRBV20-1	CSAREAESYNEQFF
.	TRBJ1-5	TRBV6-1	CASQESQPQHF
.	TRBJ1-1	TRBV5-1	CASTSQGENTEAFF
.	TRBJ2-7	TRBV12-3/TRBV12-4	CASSYRGPPYEQYF
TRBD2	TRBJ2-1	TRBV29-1	CSIRTSSYNEQFF
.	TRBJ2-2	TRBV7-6	CASSLGDGDTGELSF
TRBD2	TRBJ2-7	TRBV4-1	CASSLGGGAVEQYF